The entry below gives a single T cell receptor beta chain sequence along with its context. The data were taken from a study of CD8+ T cells in alopecia areata. V shed 3 bases and J shed 6 bases, with 12 bases lying between them. This CDR3 is built from 15 residues. CDR1 is SGHVS, CDR2 FNYEAQ, per germline. Sequencing relied on a cDNA template that was reverse transcribed from extracted RNA. TCRdb keeps only in-frame clones here, not all; method: immunoSEQ multiplex PCR. The data contain more than 130,000 clones, 65% to 90% of them singletons. The treatment is: oral pan-JAK inhibitor, 5-10 mg twice daily.

This receptor was identified in a human donor with alopecia areata. The sample in question was CD8+ T cells sorted from blood, obtained at week 4, from a patient treated with tofacitinib. The chain has TRBV7-6 and TRBJ1-6; no reliable D call. The CDR3 DNA is TGTGCCAGCAGCTTTAGTACGGATTCTAATTCACCCCTCCACTTT. Protein: CASSFSTDSNSPLHF. The full variable domain, completed using reference TRBV7-6 and TRBJ1-6, is GAGVSQSPRYKVTKRGQDVALRCDPISGHVSLYWYRQALGQGPEFLTYFNYEAQQDKSGLPNDRFSAERPEGSISTLTIQRTEQRDSAMYRCASSFSTDSNSPLHFGNGTRLTVT.